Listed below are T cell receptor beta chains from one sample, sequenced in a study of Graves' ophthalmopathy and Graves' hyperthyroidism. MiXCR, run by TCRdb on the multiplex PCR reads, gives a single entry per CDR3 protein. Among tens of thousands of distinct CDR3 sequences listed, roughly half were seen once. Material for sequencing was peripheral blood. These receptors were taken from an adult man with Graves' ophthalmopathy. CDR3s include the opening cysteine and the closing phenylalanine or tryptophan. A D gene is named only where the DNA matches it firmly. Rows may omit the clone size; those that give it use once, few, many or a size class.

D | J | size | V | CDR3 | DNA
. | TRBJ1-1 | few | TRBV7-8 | CASSSRVGKQTEAFF | TGTGCCAGCAGCTCTCGGGTTGGAAAGCAAACTGAAGCTTTCTTT
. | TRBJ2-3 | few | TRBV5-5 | CASSLPPPTDTQYF | TGTGCCAGCAGCTTGCCACCCCCCACAGATACGCAGTATTTT
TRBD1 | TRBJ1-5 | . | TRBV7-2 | CASSVGTGKETQHF | TGTGCCAGCAGCGTCGGGACAGGAAAAGAGACCCAGCATTTT
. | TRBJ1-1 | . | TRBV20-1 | CSARVPGMNTEAFF | TGCAGTGCTAGAGTTCCAGGTATGAACACTGAAGCTTTCTTT
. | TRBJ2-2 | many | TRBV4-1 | CASSPKSSGVRELFF | TGCGCCAGCAGCCCGAAGAGTTCCGGGGTCCGGGAGCTGTTTTTT
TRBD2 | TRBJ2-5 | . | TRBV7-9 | CASRLAGAQETQYF | TGTGCCAGCAGACTAGCGGGGGCACAAGAGACCCAGTACTTC
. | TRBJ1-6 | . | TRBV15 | CATRIDRGNSPLHF | TGTGCCACCAGGATCGATCGTGGTAATTCACCCCTCCACTTT
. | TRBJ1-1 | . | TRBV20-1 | CSASAGHRTEAFF | TGCAGTGCTAGTGCGGGACATAGGACTGAAGCTTTCTTT
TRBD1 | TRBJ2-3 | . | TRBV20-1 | CSALPGTGGNEQYF | TGCAGTGCTCTACCCGGGACAGGGGGCAATGAGCAGTATTTT
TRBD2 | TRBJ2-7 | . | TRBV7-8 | CASSLVGTSGRRAYEQYF | TGTGCCAGCAGCTTAGTTGGGACTAGCGGGAGGAGGGCCTACGAGCAGTACTTC
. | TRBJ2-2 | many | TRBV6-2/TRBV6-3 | CASSYSNQGRITGELFF | TGTGCCAGCAGTTACTCGAACCAGGGCCGTATCACCGGGGAGCTGTTTTTT
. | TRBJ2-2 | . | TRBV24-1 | CATSVLANTGELFF | TGTGCCACCAGTGTTTTAGCGAACACCGGGGAGCTGTTTTTT
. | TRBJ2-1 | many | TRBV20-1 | CSARGSLSNEQFF | TGCAGTGCTAGAGGCTCCCTTTCCAATGAGCAGTTCTTC
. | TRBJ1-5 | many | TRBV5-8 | CASSHRTSNQPQHF | TGTGCCAGCAGCCACAGGACAAGCAATCAGCCCCAGCATTTT
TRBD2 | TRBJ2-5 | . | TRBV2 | CASSEMSSGIRETQYF | TGTGCCAGCAGTGAAATGTCTAGCGGGATTCGGGAGACCCAGTACTTC
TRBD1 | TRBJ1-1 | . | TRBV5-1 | CASSLSFRGTEAFF | TGCGCCAGCAGCTTGAGTTTCAGGGGGACTGAAGCTTTCTTT
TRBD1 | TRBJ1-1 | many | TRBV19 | CASSRGQGAEAFF | TGTGCCAGTAGTAGAGGACAGGGAGCTGAAGCTTTCTTT
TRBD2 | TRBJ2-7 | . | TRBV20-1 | CSPEGGRAYEQYF | TGCAGCCCGGAGGGCGGGAGGGCTTACGAGCAGTACTTC
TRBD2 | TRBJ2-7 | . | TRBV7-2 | CASSPGLAGRTYEQYF | TGTGCCAGCAGCCCAGGACTAGCGGGGCGCACCTACGAGCAGTACTTC
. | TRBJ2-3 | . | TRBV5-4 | CASSRTDTFTDTQYF | TGTGCCAGCAGCCGGACAGACACCTTCACAGATACGCAGTATTTT
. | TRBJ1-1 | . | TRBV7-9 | CASSLAVMNTEAFF | TGTGCCAGCAGCTTGGCGGTTATGAACACTGAAGCTTTCTTT
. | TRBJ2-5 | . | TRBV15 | CATSRDVGVYQETQYF | TGTGCCACCAGCAGAGATGTTGGGGTTTACCAAGAGACCCAGTACTTC
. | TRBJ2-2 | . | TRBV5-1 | CASSADYTGELFF | TGCGCCAGCAGCGCCGACTACACCGGGGAGCTGTTTTTT
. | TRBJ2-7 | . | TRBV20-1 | CSASRFGYEQYF | TGCAGTGCTAGTCGGTTTGGCTACGAGCAGTACTTC
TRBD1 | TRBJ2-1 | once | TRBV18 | CASSPEQGAPYNEQFF | TGTGCCAGCTCACCGGAACAGGGGGCACCCTACAATGAGCAGTTCTTC
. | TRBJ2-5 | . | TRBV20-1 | CSASGSGTQETQYF | TGCAGTGCTAGTGGTTCCGGGACACAAGAGACCCAGTACTTC
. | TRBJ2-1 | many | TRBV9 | CASSVASYNEQFF | TGTGCCAGCAGCGTAGCGTCCTACAATGAGCAGTTCTTC
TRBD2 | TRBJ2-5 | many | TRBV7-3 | CASSLNGRVQETQYF | TGTGCCAGCAGCTTAAATGGGAGGGTCCAAGAGACCCAGTACTTC
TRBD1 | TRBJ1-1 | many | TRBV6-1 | CASSEGLGGLDEAFF | TGTGCCAGCAGTGAAGGTTTAGGGGGCCTGGATGAAGCTTTCTTT
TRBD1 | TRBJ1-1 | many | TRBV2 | CASIGDRANTEAFF | TGTGCCAGCATAGGGGACAGGGCGAACACTGAAGCTTTCTTT
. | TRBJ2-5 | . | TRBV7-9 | CASSLDQETQYF | TGTGCCAGCAGCTTAGACCAAGAGACCCAGTACTTC
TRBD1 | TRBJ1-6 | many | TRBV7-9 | CASSFGQGFYNSPLHF | TGTGCCAGCAGCTTCGGACAGGGCTTCTATAATTCACCCCTCCACTTT
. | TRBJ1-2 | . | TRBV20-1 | CSARGGLVDGYTF | TGCAGTGCTAGAGGCGGGTTAGTCGATGGCTACACCTTC
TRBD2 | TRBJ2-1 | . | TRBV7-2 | CASSLRPSGRPLNEQFF | TGTGCCAGCAGCTTACGTCCTAGCGGGAGGCCCCTCAATGAGCAGTTCTTC
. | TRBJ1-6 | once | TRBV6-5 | CASRVTVSNSPLHF | TGTGCCAGCAGAGTGACAGTATCGAATTCACCCCTCCACTTT
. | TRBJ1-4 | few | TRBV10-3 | CAISDGGINEKLFF | TGTGCCATCAGTGACGGAGGGATTAATGAAAAACTGTTTTTT
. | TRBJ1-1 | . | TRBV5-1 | CASSERPGDTEAFF | TGCGCCAGCAGCGAACGCCCTGGGGACACTGAAGCTTTCTTT
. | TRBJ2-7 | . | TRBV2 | CASSDEVTGGDSMAYKQYF | TGTGCCAGCAGTGATGAAGTCACAGGGGGGGACAGCATGGCCTACAAGCAGTACTTC
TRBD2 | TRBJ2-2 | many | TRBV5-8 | CASTKPGLGDTGELFF | TGTGCCAGCACCAAGCCGGGACTAGGGGATACCGGGGAGCTGTTTTTT
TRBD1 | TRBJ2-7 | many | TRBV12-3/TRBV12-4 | CASMGTGFGYEQYF | TGTGCCAGCATGGGGACAGGGTTTGGTTACGAGCAGTACTTC
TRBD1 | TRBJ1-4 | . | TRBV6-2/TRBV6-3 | CASRSGDRGDSHEKLFF | TGTGCCAGCAGGAGCGGGGACAGGGGGGATTCACATGAAAAACTGTTTTTT
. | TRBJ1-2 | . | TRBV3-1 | CAISQCVYGYTF | TGTGCCATCAGCCAGTGCGTCTATGGCTACACCTTC